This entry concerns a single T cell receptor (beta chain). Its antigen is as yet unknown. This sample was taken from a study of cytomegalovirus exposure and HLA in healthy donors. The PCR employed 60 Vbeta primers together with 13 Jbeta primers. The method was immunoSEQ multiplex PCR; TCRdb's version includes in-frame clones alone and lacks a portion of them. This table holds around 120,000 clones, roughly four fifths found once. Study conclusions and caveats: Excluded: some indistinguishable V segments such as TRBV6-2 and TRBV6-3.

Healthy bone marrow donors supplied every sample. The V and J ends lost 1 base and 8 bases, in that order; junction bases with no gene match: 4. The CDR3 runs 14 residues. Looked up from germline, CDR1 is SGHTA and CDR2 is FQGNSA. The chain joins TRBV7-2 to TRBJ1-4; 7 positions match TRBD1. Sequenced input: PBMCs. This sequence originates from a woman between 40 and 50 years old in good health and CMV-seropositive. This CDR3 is CASSLDRGGEKLFF. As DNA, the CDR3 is TGTGCCAGCAGCTTAGACAGGGGTGGGGAAAAACTGTTTTTT.